The present entry profiles one TCR beta chain with its context. No antigen is known for it. No much larger clone exists at a distance of one base, and base qualities are not known. The CDR3 spans 14 residues, from the cysteine through the phenylalanine. The only DNA kept is the CDR3, 42 bases in frame from the first base. Looking up the germline V gene yields CDR1 MDHEN and CDR2 SYDVKM. At the junction V is shortened by 2 bases and J by 7 bases, with 9 bases in between. Collaborating institutions collected whole blood in K2EDTA tubes following their own protocols. For TCRbeta analysis, collaborators shipped samples in one of three forms: frozen whole blood, isolated PBMCs, or DNA extracted from either of those sample types. This record belongs to a study of blood T cell repertoires in COVID-19 (dated by TCRdb to about 2020). Concerning the study at large: Collaborator samples came from the United States, Italy and Spain and covered acute and convalescent phases of COVID-19. Samples were obtained from the ongoing ImmuneRACE study (first 160 participants) and from 1,254 subjects provided by 6 global collaborators. Where available, HLA class I and class II types were taken from metadata supplied by the sample provider and were not determined by assay-based typing. Sample metadata almost always included a de-identified subject ID, COVID-19 status, age in years and sex. The material from the prospective study consisted of cDNA or gDNA derived from T cells, B-cell-depleted T cells, or PBMCs. The repertoires were released in a freely available public database meant as a resource for research on the immune response to SARS-CoV-2. Subjects who had been exposed to COVID-19, were actively infected with it, or had recovered from it provided the deeply sampled blood TCRbeta repertoires that made up the dataset. General findings and caveats noted by the study authors: How much clinical and demographic metadata was included differed by source and by participant, and the metadata was provided uncurated.

TCRbeta CDR3 regions were amplified from genomic DNA using the immunoSEQ Assay, a bias-controlled multiplex PCR. Regarding the original processing steps: Nucleated cell counts per sample were estimated from amplification of reference gene primers within the assay. To quantify the absolute abundance of each unique TCRbeta CDR3 rearrangement, sequence reads were collapsed and filtered. For each sample, productive Simpson clonality was calculated as the square root of Simpson's diversity index across productive rearrangements. Sourced from immuneACCESS, this table was stored by TCRdb with only in-frame sequences that have V and J called. A share of the clones is absent; for the studies checked, an unresolved V gene accounts for under half, and the remainder has no known explanation. V and J calls and clone size are those listed in that table; D and trimming were worked out from the DNA. The sample table shows some 130,000 clones, and 70% to 80% are seen once. The biggest ten clones account for 3.5% to 4.5% of the sample.

Input material: peripheral blood. This receptor was taken from a woman of 80 years or more with acute or convalescent COVID-19. This chain joins TRBV28 to TRBJ1-6; too little of a D gene remains to name it. The bases read TGTGCCAGCAGTTTAGCCATACAAAATTCACCCCTCCACTTT. Its protein product is CASSLAIQNSPLHF.